These 21 T cell receptor beta chains were sequenced from one sample in a study of blood T cell repertoires in COVID-19. Repertoires were generated with immunoSEQ multiplex PCR, while TCRdb's copy carries only in-frame clones and drops some. In the table there are 250,000 or so clones, roughly 89% of which are singletons. The material sequenced was PBMCs or T cells enriched from blood (not recorded which). The origin of the receptors is a man aged 35 to 55 who had recovered from COVID-19.

The gene calls are TRBV5-6 and TRBJ2-7; 13 nucleotides agree with TRBD2. V gave up 4 bases and J gave up 5 bases; unmatched junction bases: 9. The germline gives CDR1 SGHDT, CDR2 YYEEEE. CDR3 length: 16 residues. Here the CDR3 DNA reads TGTGCCAGCAGCCTCCGGACTAGCGGGAGTAGGCACGAGCAGTACTTC. Translated: CASSLRTSGSRHEQYF.

The chain couples TRBV28 to TRBJ1-2; D may be TRBD1 (6 bases). V was cut by 5 bases and J by 8 bases, with 18 bases left in between. The CDR3 extends over 14 amino acids. CDR1 and CDR2 from the germline V gene are MDHEN and SYDVKM. CDR3 coding DNA: TGTGCCAGCAGTACAGCAGGGGCCTCTCGCGGCTACACCTTC. Encoded protein: CASSTAGASRGYTF.

V usage is TRBV11-2 and J usage is TRBJ1-1; D perhaps matches TRBD1 (5 bases). The CDR3 length is 14 residues. The V gene's germline CDR1 is SGHAT and CDR2 FQNNGV. V was cut by 5 bases and J by 0 bases, with 10 bases left in between. The CDR3 reads CASSPTALNTEAFF. The DNA for the CDR3 is TGTGCCAGCAGCCCGACAGCTTTGAACACTGAAGCTTTCTTT. The entire variable domain, with the rest obtained from reference TRBV11-2 and TRBJ1-1, is as follows: EAGVAQSPRYKIIEKRQSVAFWCNPISGHATLYWYQQILGQGPKLLIQFQNNGVVDDSQLPKDRFSAERLKGVDSTLKIQPAKLEDSAVYLCASSPTALNTEAFFGQGTRLTVV.

This sequence joins TRBV6-5 and TRBJ2-5; TRBD1 agrees at 11 bases. Germline trimming cut 6 bases from V and 5 bases from J; bases unmatched to any gene: 5. The germline gives CDR1 MNHEY, CDR2 SVGAGI. This CDR3 has 14 amino acids. The CDR3 here is CASSLDRGLETQYF. The CDR3 DNA follows: TGTGCCAGCAGCCTGGACAGGGGGCTGGAGACCCAGTACTTC.

The rearrangement joins TRBV7-3 to TRBJ2-1; the match to TRBD2 covers 7 bases. Germline V CDR1 and CDR2: SGHTA, FQGTGA. The CDR3 extends over 15 amino acids. The V segment lost 4 bases and the J segment 4 bases; nucleotides outside the gene matches: 7. The CDR3 sequence is CASSSSGAEYNEQFF. CDR3 coding DNA: TGTGCCAGCAGCTCTAGCGGAGCGGAGTACAATGAGCAGTTCTTC. Drawing the rest from reference TRBV7-3 and TRBJ2-1, the complete variable domain is GAGVSQTPSNKVTEKGKYVELRCDPISGHTALYWYRQSLGQGPEFLIYFQGTGAADDSGLPNDRFFAVRPEGSVSTLKIQRTERGDSAVYLCASSSSGAEYNEQFFGPGTRLTVL.

This clone was counted between two and nine times. One end of the junction is discordant with germline, which a read error may explain. The chain joins TRBV28 to TRBJ2-7; 7 nucleotides align to TRBD2. This CDR3 spans 12 amino acids. CDR1 and CDR2 from the germline V gene are MDHEN and SYDVKM. DNA of the CDR3: TGTGCCAGCAGTTCTCCAAGCGGGACGAGCTATTTC. As protein: CASSSPSGTSYF. Variable domain in full (rest from reference TRBV28 and TRBJ2-7): DVKVTQSSRYLVKRTGEKVFLECVQDMDHENMFWYRQDPGLGLRLIYFSYDVKMKEKGDIPEGYSVSREKKERFSLILESASTNQTSMYLCASSSPSGTSYFGPGTRLTVT.

This chain connects TRBV3-1 (or the pseudogene TRBV3-2) to TRBJ2-5; 10 bases align to TRBD2. V was pared by 0 bases and J by 3 bases, with 7 bases of the junction left unmatched. Germline CDR1 reads LGHDT; CDR2 reads YNNKEL (reference sequence). This CDR3 is built from 17 residues. The CDR3 here is CASSQEGAAGGEETQYF. The DNA of the CDR3 is TGTGCCAGCAGCCAAGAGGGGGCAGCGGGAGGGGAAGAGACCCAGTACTTC.

This clone appeared many times. CDR3: CASSYTTDSGGNEQFF. DNA of the CDR3: TGTGCCAGCAGTTACACGACGGACTCCGGGGGGAATGAGCAGTTCTTC. The gene calls are TRBV6-5 and TRBJ2-1, with TRBD2 matching over 7 bases. Germline V gene sequence: CDR1 MNHEY, CDR2 SVGAGI. CDR3 length: 16 residues. V lost 2 bases, J lost 7 bases, and 11 bases stayed unmatched.

The sample holds one count of this clone. J is TRBJ1-2 and V is TRBV19; TRBD1 matches 7 bases. V gave up 4 bases and J gave up 5 bases; unmatched junction bases: 1. From germline, CDR1 is LNHDA and CDR2 SQIVND (reference sequence). The CDR3 is 12 residues long. CDR3: CASSRGQYGYTF. CDR3 DNA sequence: TGTGCCAGTAGTAGGGGACAGTATGGCTACACCTTC.

V usage is TRBV24-1 and J usage is TRBJ2-7, with D possibly being TRBD2 (5 bases). The CDR3 has 14 amino acids. V was shortened by 5 bases and J by 4 bases, with 14 bases between the two germline ends. CDR1 and CDR2 (germline): KGHDR, SFDVKD. The CDR3 region is CATSVTGMSYEQYF. The CDR3 DNA follows: TGTGCCACCAGTGTTACGGGGATGAGTTACGAGCAGTACTTC.

This chain joins TRBV27 and TRBJ2-7, with 7 bases fitting TRBD2. This CDR3 is built from 14 residues. Per the germline V gene, CDR1 is MNHEY and CDR2 is SMNVEV (reference sequence). J lost 2 bases, V lost 5 bases, and 6 bases had no gene match. CDR3 sequence: CASSERDPTYEQYF. The CDR3 region has the DNA TGTGCCAGCAGTGAGCGGGACCCAACCTACGAGCAGTACTTC.

The chain combines TRBV6-2 or TRBV6-3 with TRBJ2-1; 12 bases fit TRBD1. The J segment lost 6 bases and the V segment lost 0 bases, leaving 6 bases of the junction unmatched. The CDR3 runs 17 residues. Germline lookup yields CDR1 MNHEY and CDR2 SVGEGT. The CDR3 is CASSYSAGTGGPNEQFF. CDR3 sequence (DNA): TGTGCCAGCAGTTACTCAGCCGGGACAGGGGGCCCCAATGAGCAGTTCTTC.

This chain uses TRBV29-1 with TRBJ2-2, with TRBD1 identical over 12 bases. After removal of 2 bases from V and 4 bases from J, the junction contained 5 bases not matched to a gene. The CDR3 runs 16 residues. Germline V CDR1 and CDR2: SQVTM, ANQGSEA. The CDR3 spells CSVESSGQGATGELFF. In DNA form, the CDR3 reads TGCAGCGTTGAAAGTTCGGGACAGGGGGCCACCGGGGAGCTGTTTTTT.

The gene calls are TRBV15 and TRBJ1-2; D remains unclear. V lost 0 bases and J 4 bases, leaving 9 bases between the germline ends. Germline lookup yields CDR1 LNHNV and CDR2 YYDKDF (reference sequence). This CDR3 spans 14 amino acids. This chain's CDR3 is CATSREGEGYGYTF. As DNA, the CDR3 is TGTGCCACCAGCAGAGAGGGTGAGGGCTATGGCTACACCTTC.

CDR3 in amino acids: CASSPDRGEKLFF. Here the CDR3 DNA reads TGTGCCAGCAGCCCGGACAGGGGTGAAAAACTGTTTTTT. The gene calls are TRBV12-3 or TRBV12-4 and TRBJ1-4; TRBD1 matches 9 bases. V trimming: 6 bases; J trimming: 7 bases; junction bases outside the gene matches: 3. This CDR3 is 13 amino acids long.

The chain carries TRBV13 and TRBJ2-1; D is undetermined. The V end lost 0 bases, the J end lost 5 bases, and 8 bases lay between the germline ends. Per germline, CDR1 PRHDT and CDR2 FYEKMQ (reference sequence). The CDR3 loop spans 14 amino acids. CDR3 DNA: TGTGCCAGCAGCTTAGGGCGGCCTAACAATGAGCAGTTCTTC. It is translated as CASSLGRPNNEQFF.

The chain is built from TRBV9 and TRBJ2-1; D is possibly TRBD2 (6 bases). V lost 0 bases and J 3 bases, leaving 16 bases between the germline ends. CDR1 is SGDLS, CDR2 YYNGEE, per germline. The CDR3 is 17 residues long. CDR3 nucleotides: TGTGCCAGCAGCGTAGGGGGAGGAGCGCCCATCTACAATGAGCAGTTCTTC. As protein: CASSVGGGAPIYNEQFF.

This clone has just a few counts. V is TRBV19 and J is TRBJ2-1; 8 positions agree with TRBD2. The CDR3 runs 16 residues. The V segment lost 6 bases and the J segment 0 bases; nucleotides outside the gene matches: 7. The germline gives CDR1 LNHDA, CDR2 SQIVND (reference sequence). The CDR3 DNA reads TGTGCCAGTAGATTAGCGGGGCAAGGCTCCTACAATGAGCAGTTCTTC. It is translated as CASRLAGQGSYNEQFF.

The chain recombines TRBV27 with TRBJ2-1; D perhaps matches TRBD1 (6 bases). The CDR3 loop spans 14 amino acids. V was pared by 6 bases and J by 4 bases, with 13 bases between. Germline CDR1 MNHEY, CDR2 SMNVEV (reference sequence). The CDR3 sequence: CASRRQEMYNEQFF. In nucleotides, the CDR3 is TGTGCCAGCAGGAGACAGGAGATGTACAATGAGCAGTTCTTC.

This chain links TRBV28 with TRBJ1-6, with TRBD1 identical over 8 bases. Trimming cost V 6 bases and J 7 bases; bases outside gene matches: 8. CDR1 MDHEN and CDR2 SYDVKM come from the germline V gene. The CDR3 has 15 residues. The CDR3 spells CASRRSGTGNSPLHF. CDR3 nucleotides: TGTGCCAGCAGGAGATCCGGGACAGGAAATTCACCCCTCCACTTT.

The V call is TRBV15, the J call TRBJ2-7, with 11 bases fitting TRBD1. With 3 bases clipped from V and 2 bases from J, the junction kept 3 bases outside the gene matches. CDR1 and CDR2 (germline): LNHNV, YYDKDF (reference sequence). The CDR3 contains 15 residues. This chain's CDR3 is CATSREGQGAYEQYF. The CDR3 DNA is TGTGCCACCAGCAGGGAGGGACAGGGGGCCTACGAGCAGTACTTC. Drawing the rest from reference TRBV15 and TRBJ2-7, the complete variable domain is DAMVIQNPRYQVTQFGKPVTLSCSQTLNHNVMYWYQQKSSQAPKLLFHYYDKDFNNEADTPDNFQSRRPNTSFCFLDIRSPGLGDTAMYLCATSREGQGAYEQYFGPGTRLTVT.